This T cell receptor beta chain was retrieved from a study of cytomegalovirus exposure and HLA in healthy donors. For this clone: Its target is unknown.

The CDR3 totals 17 residues. Deletions cut 0 bases from V and 2 bases from J, with 14 bases between. Germline CDR1 is LNHDA and CDR2 is SQIVND (reference sequence). Primers: 60 Vbeta forward and 13 Jbeta reverse. The repertoire was sequenced with immunoSEQ multiplex PCR; TCRdb's copy has only in-frame clones and lacks some. The data show about 120,000 clones, 55% to 75% seen once. Study findings and constraints: In presence/absence analyses, roughly uniform sequencing depth across donors was assumed.

The sequenced sample consisted of PBMCs. This chain uses TRBV19 with TRBJ1-5; D remains ambiguous. This receptor was obtained from a man aged 25-40 years in good health and CMV-seronegative. This chain's CDR3 is CASSIDLSGRGNQPQHF. The DNA of the CDR3 is TGTGCCAGTAGTATAGATTTAAGCGGACGGGGCAATCAGCCCCAGCATTTT.